This T cell receptor beta chain was sequenced in a study of beta chain features in type 1 diabetes (dated by TCRdb to the late 2010s). Study-level background: Patients and healthy donors did not differ in mean age, gender distribution, total cell number or subset yield. A total of roughly 100 million sorted cells were examined across all samples, and the number of cells per subset was strongly correlated with RNA yield. In the study, TCRB repertoires of sorted circulating CD4+ T cell subsets from recently diagnosed type 1 diabetes patients were compared with those of matched healthy donors. Naive and central memory subsets were obtained from all 30 or so donors, but regulatory and stem cell-like memory subsets were isolated from only 8 patients and roughly eight healthy donors. Here is what the overall study found, with its caveats: Only small numbers of individuals were included in the HLA sub-analyses, which left unresolved whether HLA type had any influence on TCRB rearrangement. PCR may preferentially amplify shorter templates, but because patient and control samples were amplified and corrected together, any resulting skew would affect both groups equally. Because cDNA was sequenced instead of genomic DNA, highly expressing activated cells could be over-represented, though the groups showed no difference in activation or CD3 levels. At VDJ recombination sites, type 1 diabetes patients had fewer insertions and more deleted nucleotides, which implies abnormalities in thymic rearrangement. In all four CD4+ subsets, TCRB CDR3 length was moderately but significantly shorter in type 1 diabetes patients. Naive, central memory and regulatory TCRB repertoires appeared to be more alike among patients than among healthy donors.

V is shortened by 1 base, J by 3 bases, and the region joining them spans 6 bases. The CDR3 goes from the cysteine to the phenylalanine over 13 residues. Only the CDR3 region is kept as DNA, spanning 39 bases read in frame from base 1. CDR1 and CDR2 are read off the germline V gene as ENHRY and SYGVKD. The High Capacity cDNA Reverse Transcription Kit was used to reverse transcribe all of the isolated RNA, meaning that expressed TCRB transcripts were what got sequenced. For stem cell-like memory T cell samples, survey-depth immunoSEQ sequencing was used, averaging about 940,000 total reads per sample. After sorted cells were lysed in RLT buffer, RNA was extracted with DNase-treated RNeasy Micro or Mini kits, with the choice depending on cell number. Each cell subset was processed on its own to prevent cross-contamination, while patient and healthy donor samples were processed together. Using the immunoSEQ multiplex PCR, TCRB sequences were amplified from cDNA into 87-bp fragments spanning the CDR3 region. Sequencing of the amplicons was done on the Illumina HiSeq platform. The study's own analysis went as follows. PCR bias was corrected computationally using synthetic template baselines, and reads within Hamming distance 2 were collapsed, with unmergeable singletons discarded. Reads were aligned against IMGT to assign V, D and J genes, CDR3 length and insertions or deletions at six rearrangement sites. Within each subset, clonotype counts were normalized to sorted cell number, after which true diversity and Gini coefficients were computed with the tcR R package. The overlap coefficient, calculated on TCRB nucleotide sequences, was used to quantify repertoire sharing. The table was pulled from immuneACCESS by TCRdb, which kept in-frame rearrangements only. Such tables lose some clones; where checked, under half of the loss comes from unresolved V genes, and the rest has no known cause. D and trimming come from the DNA, and the V and J calls and clone size come from that table. Across this sample there are approximately 100,000 clones, with almost 40% seen only once. The top ten constitute 0.065% of the sample.

This clone was detected a few times. Its antigen specificity is not known. The sample holds no much larger clone one base away, and base qualities are not on file. A single peripheral blood draw of around 120 mL on average was collected from each donor into heparinised tubes. A BD FACSAria II and a panel including CD45RO, CCR7, CD25, CD127, CD95 and CD27 were used to sort naive, central memory, regulatory and stem cell-like memory CD4+ T cells. A purity above 95% was achieved for all sorted populations. PBMCs were isolated right away by Lymphoprep density gradient centrifugation and were stained directly, without culture. Samples were stained and sorted in pairs, with one healthy donor and one patient per experiment, so that batch effects were minimized.

The TCR was taken from a woman aged 18-29 years in good health. This receptor chain uses TRBV10-3 and TRBJ1-2; no D gene is confidently identified. The specimen sequenced was stem cell memory CD4+ T cells from blood. The cell subset or site label for this specimen denotes: stem cell-like memory CD4+ T cells. The DNA sequence is given as TGTGCCATCAGTGAGTTTCAGTACTATGGCTACACCTTC. This codes for CAISEFQYYGYTF.